Below are 6 T cell receptor beta chains sequenced from a single sample in a study of blood T cell repertoires in COVID-19. Produced via immunoSEQ multiplex PCR; TCRdb's table is partial and in-frame only. The sample carries approximately 250,000 clones, over 90% recorded once. The sequenced material came from peripheral blood. The receptors were gathered from a man aged 25 to 45 with COVID-19, enrolled during active disease.

This sequence joins TRBV7-9 and TRBJ2-2, with 9 bases aligning to TRBD1. The CDR3 sequence is 14 residues long. In germline, CDR1 is SEHNR, CDR2 FQNEAQ (reference sequence). J gave up 15 bases and V 2 bases, and 10 bases lay outside the gene matches. The CDR3 is CASSLSSLGQGMFF. CDR3 nucleotides: TGTGCCAGCAGCTTAAGTTCCCTAGGACAGGGGATGTTTTTT.

V gene TRBV2 combines with J gene TRBJ2-2; 9 nucleotides align to TRBD1. The CDR3 contains 15 residues. V lost 6 bases to trimming and J lost 6 bases; unmatched junction nucleotides: 8. In germline, CDR1 is SNHLY, CDR2 FYNNEI. The CDR3 here is CASRRTGVQSGELFF. CDR3 in DNA: TGTGCCAGCAGGAGGACAGGGGTCCAATCCGGGGAGCTGTTTTTT.

The rearrangement joins TRBV4-1 to TRBJ1-4; D possibly corresponds to TRBD1 (6 bases). CDR1 MGHRA and CDR2 YSYEKL come from the germline V gene. CDR3 length: 17 amino acids. The V end lost 4 bases, the J end lost 0 bases, and 15 bases lay between the germline ends. The CDR3 DNA is TGCGCCAGCAGCCGAGAACAGGGTTACCCAACTAATGAAAAACTGTTTTTT. Translating it yields CASSREQGYPTNEKLFF.

The rearrangement joins TRBV10-1 to TRBJ2-1; D is unclear. Deletions cut 2 bases from V and 5 bases from J, with 7 bases between. Looked up from germline, CDR1 is WNHNN and CDR2 is SYGVQD (reference sequence). CDR3 length: 13 amino acids. CDR3 sequence: CASSEDRDNEQFF. The CDR3 region has the DNA TGCGCCAGCAGTGAGGATCGGGACAATGAGCAGTTCTTC.

The chain links TRBV3-1 (or the pseudogene TRBV3-2) to TRBJ1-4; D call uncertain. CDR3 length: 15 amino acids. Germline CDR1 is LGHDT and CDR2 is YNNKEL (reference sequence). With 3 bases removed from V and 4 bases from J, the gap between germline ends came to 12 bases. The CDR3 loop is CASSQAGVHNEKLFF. The CDR3 bases are TGTGCCAGCAGCCAGGCCGGGGTCCATAATGAAAAACTGTTTTTT.

The V call is TRBV12-3 or TRBV12-4, the J call TRBJ1-1; D call uncertain. V shed 6 bases and J shed 6 bases, with 11 bases lying between them. The CDR3 extends over 12 amino acids. Written as DNA, the CDR3 is TGTGCCAGCAGACTCCCCCCGGCTGAAGCTTTCTTT. Its translation: CASRLPPAEAFF.